This T cell receptor (beta chain) was observed in a study of early stage breast cancer tumors. Study as a whole: Invasive lobular carcinomas made up about 35% of the 12 ER+/PR+/HER2- tumors. Samples were sequenced at about 9.9-fold average coverage. General study findings and limits: Compared with adjacent normal breast tissue, tumors showed 2.5 to 3-fold greater T cell density and higher clonality.

Each sample had two DNA replicates, 0.5 ug blood or roughly 1.4 ug tissue. Repertoires were generated with immunoSEQ multiplex PCR, while TCRdb's copy carries only in-frame clones and drops some. The sample shows 65,000 to 75,000 clones, less than 90% of them seen only once. The CDR3 is 14 residues long. Germline values: CDR1 SGHDT, CDR2 YYEEEE. The V end lost 6 bases, the J end lost 1 base, and 11 bases lay between the germline ends. With respect to this clone: Its antigen is currently unknown.

The source of this sequence is a person aged 35-55 years with breast cancer. The sequencing input was blood. The chain employs TRBV5-6 and TRBJ2-4, with TRBD2 as a possible D gene (5 bases). Written as DNA, the CDR3 is TGTGCCAGCATCCTATCGGGGGCCAAAAACATTCAGTACTTC. Translation: CASILSGAKNIQYF.